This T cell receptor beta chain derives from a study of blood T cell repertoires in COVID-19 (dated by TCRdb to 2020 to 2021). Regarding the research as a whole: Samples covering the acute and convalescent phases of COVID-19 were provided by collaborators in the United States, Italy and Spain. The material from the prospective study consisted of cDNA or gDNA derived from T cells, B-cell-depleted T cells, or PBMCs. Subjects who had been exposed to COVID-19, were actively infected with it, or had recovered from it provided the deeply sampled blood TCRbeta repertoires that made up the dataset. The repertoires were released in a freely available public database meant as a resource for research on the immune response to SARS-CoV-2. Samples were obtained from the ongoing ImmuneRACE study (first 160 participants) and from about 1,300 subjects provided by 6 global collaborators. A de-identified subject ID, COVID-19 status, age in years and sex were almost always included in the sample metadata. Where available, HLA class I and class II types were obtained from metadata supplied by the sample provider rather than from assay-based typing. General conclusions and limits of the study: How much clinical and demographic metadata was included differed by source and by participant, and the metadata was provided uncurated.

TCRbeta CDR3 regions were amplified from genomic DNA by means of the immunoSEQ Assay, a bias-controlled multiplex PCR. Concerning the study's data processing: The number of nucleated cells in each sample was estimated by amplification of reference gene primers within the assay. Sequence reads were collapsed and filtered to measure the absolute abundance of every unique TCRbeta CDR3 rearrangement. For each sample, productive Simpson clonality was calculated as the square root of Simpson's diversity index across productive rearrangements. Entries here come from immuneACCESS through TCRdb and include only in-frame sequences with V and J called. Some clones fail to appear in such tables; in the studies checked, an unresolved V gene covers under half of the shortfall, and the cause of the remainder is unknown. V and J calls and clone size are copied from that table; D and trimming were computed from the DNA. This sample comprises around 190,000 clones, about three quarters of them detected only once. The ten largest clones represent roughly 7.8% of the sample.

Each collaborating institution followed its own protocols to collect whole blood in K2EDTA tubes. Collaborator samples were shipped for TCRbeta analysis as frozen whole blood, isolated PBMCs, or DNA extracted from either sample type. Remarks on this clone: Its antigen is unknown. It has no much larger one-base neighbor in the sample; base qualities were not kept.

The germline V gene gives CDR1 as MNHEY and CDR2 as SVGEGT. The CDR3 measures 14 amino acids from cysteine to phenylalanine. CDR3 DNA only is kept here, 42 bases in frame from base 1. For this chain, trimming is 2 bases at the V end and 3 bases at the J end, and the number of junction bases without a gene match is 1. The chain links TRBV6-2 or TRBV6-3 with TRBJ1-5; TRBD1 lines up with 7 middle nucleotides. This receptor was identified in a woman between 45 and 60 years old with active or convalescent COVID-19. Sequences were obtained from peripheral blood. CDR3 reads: CASSYTGDNQPQHF. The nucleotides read TGTGCCAGCAGTTACACAGGGGACAATCAGCCCCAGCATTTT.